One sample yielded the 3 T cell receptor beta chains listed below, sequenced in a study of cytotoxic CD8 clonotypes in ibrutinib-treated CLL. The protocol was immunoSEQ multiplex PCR, while the TCRdb copy is restricted to in-frame clones and leaves out a portion. The data show 100,000 to 150,000 clones, with around 85% seen just once and roughly 2% held by the top ten. This specimen consisted of PBMCs, obtained after 24 months of ibrutinib treatment. The receptors originated from a human donor with chronic lymphocytic leukemia.

The chain is built from TRBV4-1 and TRBJ2-5, with D perhaps matching TRBD2 (6 bases). Trimming left V 3 bases short and J 7 bases short, with 18 bases between. Looked up from germline, CDR1 is MGHRA and CDR2 is YSYEKL. CDR3 size: 15 residues. Here the CDR3 reads CASSQGTALTGTQYF. In DNA form, the CDR3 reads TGCGCCAGCAGCCAGGGGACTGCACTAACGGGGACCCAGTACTTC.

The gene calls are TRBV7-9 and TRBJ2-7, with 7 bases aligning to TRBD2. Germline V gene sequence: CDR1 SEHNR, CDR2 FQNEAQ (reference sequence). The CDR3 totals 14 residues. The J segment lost 3 bases and the V segment lost 5 bases, leaving 7 bases of the junction unmatched. CDR3 loop: CASSPLRTSYEQYF. The DNA for the CDR3 is TGTGCCAGCAGCCCACTCCGGACTAGCTACGAGCAGTACTTC. The complete variable domain, with remaining parts taken from reference TRBV7-9 and TRBJ2-7, reads DTGVSQNPRHKITKRGQNVTFRCDPISEHNRLYWYRQTLGQGPEFLTYFQNEAQLEKSRLLSDRFSAERPKGSFSTLEIQRTEQGDSAMYLCASSPLRTSYEQYFGPGTRLTVT.

The count of this clone is one. The rearrangement links TRBV23-1 to TRBJ2-3; TRBD1 matches at 7 bases. TRBV23-1 is an open reading frame, and its role is uncertain. The V and J ends lost 4 bases and 2 bases, in that order; junction bases with no gene match: 18. This CDR3 is built from 19 residues. CDR3 region: CASSPLSTLTGNATDTQYF. CDR3 DNA sequence: TGCGCCAGCAGTCCCCTCTCTACCTTGACAGGGAATGCCACAGATACGCAGTATTTT.